This TCR beta chain was captured in a study of T cell responses to AZD1222 COVID-19 vaccine. Broader study findings: Reports indicate that nearly half of spike-specific TCRs are directed at unmutated variant regions. Scientists sampled the repertoires only once the peak T cell response had passed. Compared with day 0, the breadth and depth of the Spike-specific TCR repertoire rose significantly after two doses of AZD1222.

TCRdb's table, derived via immunoSEQ multiplex PCR, lists solely in-frame clones and lacks some. Of about 15,000 clones listed, around 89% are singletons. On this clone: Its specificity is unknown.

This CDR3 has 14 amino acids. Germline V gene lookup returns CDR1 SGHRS and CDR2 YFSETQ. Trimming removed 3 bases from V and 6 bases from J, with 13 bases in between. The specimen comprised peripheral blood, sampled 28 days after the second AZD1222 dose. This sequence was found in an adult who received the AZD1222 COVID-19 vaccine. The V call is TRBV5-1, the J call TRBJ2-1; D remains ambiguous. The CDR3 here is CASSWTSDVNEQFF. CDR3 DNA: TGCGCCAGCAGCTGGACGTCGGACGTCAATGAGCAGTTCTTC.